The rows below give T cell receptor beta chains drawn from one sample of a study of beta chain features in type 1 diabetes. Repertoires were generated with immunoSEQ multiplex PCR, while TCRdb's copy carries only in-frame clones and drops some. The sample contains around 250,000 clones, around 13% of which appear only once. The sample taken for sequencing was naive CD4+ T cells from blood. These receptors were taken from a man aged 25 to 40 with type 1 diabetes. The CDR3 runs from the conserved cysteine through the conserved F or W. A D gene is named only where the DNA matches it firmly. Some rows have no size entry. The others give once, few or many, or a class for an expanded clone.

size	V	J	D	length	DNA	CDR3
few	TRBV5-1	TRBJ2-5	-	14	TGCGCCAGCAGCGACCGACAGGACCAAGAGACCCAGTACTTC	CASSDRQDQETQYF
few	TRBV15	TRBJ1-2	-	13	TGTGCCACCAGCAGACCGGGTGACTATGGCTACACCTTC	CATSRPGDYGYTF
-	TRBV7-2	TRBJ2-7	-	15	TGTGCCAGCAGCCAGGGGGGCATGACCCCCGGCGAGCAGTACTTC	CASSQGGMTPGEQYF
-	TRBV28	TRBJ2-1	TRBD2	16	TGTGCCAGCAGTCGTAGGGGACTAGCGGGAGTTAATGAGCAGTTCTTC	CASSRRGLAGVNEQFF
-	TRBV10-2	TRBJ2-7	-	15	TGCGCCAGCAGACCCGGTAGCGGAGACAACTACGAGCAGTACTTC	CASRPGSGDNYEQYF
few	TRBV11-2	TRBJ2-3	TRBD2	17	TGTGCCAGCAGCTTAGTTGGTAGCGGGGGTGGCACAGATACGCAGTATTTT	CASSLVGSGGGTDTQYF
few	TRBV6-5	TRBJ2-7	-	15	TGTGCCAGCACTCCCCTATCCCGACATAGTCAAGAGCAGTACTTC	CASTPLSRHSQEQYF
-	TRBV29-1	TRBJ1-2	TRBD1	14	TGCAGCGTTGAAATGGGACAGGGGGGCTATGGCTACACCTTC	CSVEMGQGGYGYTF
few	TRBV11-2	TRBJ2-3	-	15	TGTGCCAGCAGCTTAGATCTCCTGAGCACAGATACGCAGTATTTT	CASSLDLLSTDTQYF
-	TRBV6-1	TRBJ2-7	TRBD2	15	TGTGCCAGCCGGTCCGGGACTAGCGGGAGTCGCGAGCAGTACTTC	CASRSGTSGSREQYF
-	TRBV19	TRBJ1-5	-	14	TGTGCCAGTAGTATAGTTGACAAGGATCAGCCCCAGCATTTT	CASSIVDKDQPQHF
-	TRBV7-9	TRBJ1-1	-	15	TGTGCCAGCACCATACGAGAAGGGGTAGGCACTGAAGCTTTCTTT	CASTIREGVGTEAFF
-	TRBV5-4	TRBJ2-7	TRBD2	14	TGTGCCAGCAGCGAGGGACTAGCGGCCTACGAGCAGTACTTC	CASSEGLAAYEQYF
many	TRBV7-9	TRBJ2-1	-	14	TGTGCCAGCAGCTTAGTAAGAGGCAACAATGAGCAGTTCTTC	CASSLVRGNNEQFF
-	TRBV29-1	TRBJ2-4	-	13	TGCAGCGTTCGTGGGCAGGGAGGAAACATTCAGTACTTC	CSVRGQGGNIQYF
-	TRBV9	TRBJ2-7	-	16	TGTGCCAGCAGCGTAGCGACCGGGACATCGACCTACGAGCAGTACTTC	CASSVATGTSTYEQYF
few	TRBV25-1	TRBJ2-5	-	14	TGTGCCAGCAATAACGCGGGGGCGATGGAGACCCAGTACTTC	CASNNAGAMETQYF
-	TRBV18	TRBJ1-1	-	14	TGTGCCAGCTCACCACGGCTTGGGAACACTGAAGCTTTCTTT	CASSPRLGNTEAFF
-	TRBV11-2	TRBJ1-3	-	16	TGTGCCAGCAGCGCCTCTTGGGCAGGGGAGGGAAACACCATATATTTT	CASSASWAGEGNTIYF
-	TRBV4-1	TRBJ2-7	-	15	TGCGCCAGCAGCCAAGCACAGACCCTCTCCTACGAGCAGTACTTC	CASSQAQTLSYEQYF
-	TRBV29-1	TRBJ1-5	-	15	TGCAGCGCACTTACAGGGCAGAATAGCAATCAGCCCCAGCATTTT	CSALTGQNSNQPQHF
-	TRBV7-6	TRBJ2-1	TRBD2	18	TGTGCCAGCAGCTTAGATGCTAGCGGGAGGACAAGCTACAATGAGCAGTTCTTC	CASSLDASGRTSYNEQFF
-	TRBV7-9	TRBJ2-5	TRBD1	15	TGTGCCAGCAGCTCTCGACAGGGGGCTGGGGAGACCCAGTACTTC	CASSSRQGAGETQYF
-	TRBV5-1	TRBJ1-3	TRBD1	15	TGCGCCAGCAGCGGCGGGACAGGGATTGGAAACACCATATATTTT	CASSGGTGIGNTIYF
-	TRBV7-8	TRBJ1-1	-	13	TGTGCCAGCAGCAACAGCATAAACACTGAAGCTTTCTTT	CASSNSINTEAFF
few	TRBV5-6	TRBJ2-5	TRBD1	16	TGTGCCAGCAGCCACAATCAGGGGGTAACAACGGAGACCCAGTACTTC	CASSHNQGVTTETQYF
-	TRBV11-3	TRBJ2-7	-	15	-	CASSSPQYFAYEQYF